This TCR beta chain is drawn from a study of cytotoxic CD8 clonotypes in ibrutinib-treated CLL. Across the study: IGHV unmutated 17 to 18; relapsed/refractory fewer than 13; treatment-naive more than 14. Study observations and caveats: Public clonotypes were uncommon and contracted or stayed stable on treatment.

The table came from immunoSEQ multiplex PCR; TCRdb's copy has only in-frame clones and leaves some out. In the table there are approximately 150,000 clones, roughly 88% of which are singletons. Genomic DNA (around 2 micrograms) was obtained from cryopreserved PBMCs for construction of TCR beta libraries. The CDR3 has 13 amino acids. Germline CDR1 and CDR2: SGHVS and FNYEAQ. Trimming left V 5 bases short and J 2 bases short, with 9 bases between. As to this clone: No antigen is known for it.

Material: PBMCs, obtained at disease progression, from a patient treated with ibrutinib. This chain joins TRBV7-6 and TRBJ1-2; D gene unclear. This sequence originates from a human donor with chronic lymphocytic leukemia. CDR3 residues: CASSRNNNYGYTF. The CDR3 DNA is TGTGCCAGCAGCCGTAATAACAACTATGGCTACACCTTC.